A single sample gave rise to the 23 T cell receptor beta chains below, sequenced in a study of regulatory T cells in long-lasting Graves disease. Noted time point: persistent/refractory GD, antithyroid drugs over 5 years with positive TRAb. RNA isolated from PBMCs was used to make the TCR library. Through Arm-PCR of CDR3 regions and iRepertoire HTBI primers, TCR beta libraries were built. A single record per CDR3 protein comes from TCRdb applying MiXCR to the multiplex PCR reads. The sample lists approximately 440,000 distinct CDR3 sequences; about 20% were seen once. The sequenced sample was peripheral blood mononuclear cells (PBMCs), obtained when the disease was refractory, from a patient treated with antithyroid drugs. The source is a female donor with Graves disease.

V gene TRBV5-4 combines with J gene TRBJ2-3; D unresolved. The V gene's germline CDR1 is SGHNT and CDR2 YYREEE (reference sequence). CDR3 size: 13 residues. V was pared by 4 bases and J by 1 base, with 7 bases between. CDR3 residues: CASSTRGTDTQYF. The CDR3 DNA sequence: TGTGCCAGCAGCACCCGGGGCACAGATACGCAGTATTTT.

This chain joins TRBV19 and TRBJ2-1; weak D call: TRBD2 (5 bases). The CDR3 is 15 amino acids. V lost 6 bases, J lost 4 bases, and 16 bases lay in between. Germline assignment: CDR1 LNHDA and CDR2 SQIVND (reference sequence). CDR3 loop: CASRRADYQYNEQFF. The CDR3 region has the DNA TGTGCCAGTAGGCGAGCGGATTACCAATACAATGAGCAGTTCTTC.

This clonotype has a count of ten or more. The V and J genes are TRBV2 and TRBJ2-7; TRBD1 agrees at 9 bases. V gave up 2 bases and J gave up 1 base; unmatched junction bases: 3. The CDR3 sequence is 15 residues long. The germline V gene has CDR1 SNHLY and CDR2 FYNNEI. The CDR3 DNA follows: TGTGCCAGCAGTGAACGGACAGGGGTGTCCTACGAGCAGTACTTC. As protein: CASSERTGVSYEQYF.

This clonotype was seen more than once but under ten times. V and J are TRBV11-2 and TRBJ1-1, with TRBD1 as a possible D gene (6 bases). V dropped 2 bases and J dropped 5 bases, with 24 bases sitting between them. Per germline, CDR1 SGHAT and CDR2 FQNNGV. The CDR3 has 18 amino acids. The CDR3 sequence is CASSLRGAGIGLRTEAFF. The CDR3 region has the DNA TGTGCCAGCAGCTTACGGGGGGCAGGAATCGGGTTGCGGACTGAAGCTTTCTTT.

To note about this clonotype: Sequence at one end of the junction differs from germline and may be a read error. The rearrangement uses TRBV5-1 and TRBJ2-2; possibly TRBD1 for D (6 bases). This CDR3 spans 16 amino acids. Germline values: CDR1 SGHRS, CDR2 YFSETQ. This CDR3 reads CASRLGHPANTGELFF. Here the CDR3 DNA reads TGCGCCAGCAGGTTGGGACACCCTGCGAACACCGGGGAGCTGTTTTTT.

This clonotype is a singleton in its sample. This could be a read error, since a much larger clone is one nucleotide away. DNA of the CDR3: TGTGCCAGCAGGACACAGGGGGCACCGACTGAAGCTTTCTTT. It encodes CASRTQGAPTEAFF. The chain joins TRBV6-1 to TRBJ1-1; 9 bases are a match to TRBD1. Germline V gene sequence: CDR1 MNHNS, CDR2 SASEGT. The CDR3 runs 14 residues. J was trimmed by 5 bases and V by 6 bases; bases with no gene match: 7.

This clonotype came up a few times. V usage is TRBV19 and J usage is TRBJ1-5, with D possibly TRBD1 on 6 matching bases. CDR1 is LNHDA and CDR2 is SQIVND in the germline V gene (reference sequence). The CDR3 sequence is 16 residues long. Trimming stripped 3 bases from V and 11 bases from J, with 23 bases between. In DNA form, the CDR3 reads TGTGCCAGTAGTATTGCGCAGGGGCCGTCAGCACAGACCCAGCATTTT. Protein sequence: CASSIAQGPSAQTQHF.

This clonotype was seen a handful of times. The V and J genes are TRBV7-3 and TRBJ2-7; a possible D gene is TRBD2 (6 bases). V lost 5 bases to trimming and J lost 6 bases, with 14 bases between them. The CDR3 length is 13 residues. Germline loops: CDR1 SGHTA, CDR2 FQGTGA. The CDR3 bases are TGTGCCAGCAGCAGGTCGCTGGGAGGCGAGCAGTACTTC. This codes for CASSRSLGGEQYF.

Ten or more counts support this clonotype. This sequence joins TRBV28 and TRBJ2-7; 12 bases match TRBD2. The CDR3 has 19 residues. Germline loops: CDR1 MDHEN, CDR2 SYDVKM. V gave up 6 bases and J gave up 1 base; unmatched junction bases: 16. CDR3 loop: CASSQLASGRASGSYEQYF. CDR3 bases: TGTGCCAGCAGCCAACTGGCTAGCGGGAGGGCCTCTGGGTCCTACGAGCAGTACTTC. Full variable domain (rest looked up from reference TRBV28 and TRBJ2-7): DVKVTQSSRYLVKRTGEKVFLECVQDMDHENMFWYRQDPGLGLRLIYFSYDVKMKEKGDIPEGYSVSREKKERFSLILESASTNQTSMYLCASSQLASGRASGSYEQYFGPGTRLTVT.

This clonotype was observed many times. V is TRBV28 and J is TRBJ2-7, with 7 bases identical to TRBD2. The germline V gene has CDR1 MDHEN and CDR2 SYDVKM. The V segment lost 2 bases and the J segment 6 bases; nucleotides outside the gene matches: 13. The CDR3 covers 16 residues. CDR3 DNA sequence: TGTGCCAGCAGTTTAGGGGGGAGGGCCGGTGGATCCGAGCAGTACTTC. It yields the protein CASSLGGRAGGSEQYF. Full variable domain (outside the CDR3, taken from reference TRBV28 and TRBJ2-7): DVKVTQSSRYLVKRTGEKVFLECVQDMDHENMFWYRQDPGLGLRLIYFSYDVKMKEKGDIPEGYSVSREKKERFSLILESASTNQTSMYLCASSLGGRAGGSEQYFGPGTRLTVT.

At least ten counts were recorded for this clonotype. V and J are TRBV6-1 and TRBJ2-7; D may be TRBD2 (6 bases). The CDR3 loop spans 14 amino acids. Germline CDR1 MNHNS, CDR2 SASEGT. V gave up 6 bases and J gave up 0 bases, with 12 bases separating them. CDR3 protein: CASRSGTGSYEQYF. The CDR3, as DNA: TGTGCCAGCAGGTCCGGGACTGGCTCCTACGAGCAGTACTTC.

This clonotype was detected a few times. The rearrangement uses TRBV7-2 and TRBJ2-7; a weak D match, TRBD1 (6 bases). The germline V gene encodes CDR1 SGHTA and CDR2 FQGNSA. V gave up 5 bases and J gave up 4 bases, with 9 bases separating them. This CDR3 has 12 residues. CDR3 in amino acids: CASSDTGYEQYF. The CDR3 DNA sequence: TGTGCCAGCAGCGATACAGGGTACGAGCAGTACTTC.

At least ten counts were recorded for this clonotype. The V call is TRBV11-2, the J call TRBJ2-5; a possible D gene is TRBD1 (6 bases). CDR3 size: 15 residues. Germline lookup yields CDR1 SGHAT and CDR2 FQNNGV. The germline V and J ends were trimmed by 1 base and 1 base, with 10 bases remaining between them. CDR3 loop: CASSLGGRFQETQYF. CDR3 DNA: TGTGCCAGCAGCTTAGGGGGGCGATTCCAAGAGACCCAGTACTTC.

The rearrangement links TRBV5-1 to TRBJ1-1, with TRBD1 identical over 9 bases. The J segment lost 1 base and the V segment lost 3 bases, leaving 10 bases of the junction unmatched. CDR3 length equals 17 residues. Germline CDR1 is SGHRS and CDR2 is YFSETQ. The CDR3 DNA follows: TGCGCCAGCAGCTCCACAGGGGGCTGGGCTGGGAACACTGAAGCTTTCTTT. This sequence encodes CASSSTGGWAGNTEAFF.

This clonotype has only a few counts. The gene calls are TRBV7-2 and TRBJ1-2; the D is unclear. The germline gives CDR1 SGHTA, CDR2 FQGNSA. The CDR3 has 13 amino acids. V was shortened by 8 bases and J by 0 bases, with 10 bases between the two germline ends. The CDR3 reads CASGRETNYGYTF. Written as DNA, the CDR3 is TGTGCCAGCGGGAGGGAAACTAACTATGGCTACACCTTC.

This clonotype came up many times. This chain connects TRBV20-1 to TRBJ1-4, with a tentative D call TRBD1 (5 bases). The CDR3 has 15 residues. V lost 5 bases, J lost 1 base, and 14 bases lay in between. Germline values: CDR1 DFQATT, CDR2 SNEGSKA (reference sequence). The CDR3 protein is CSARPGGGTNEKLFF. Written as DNA, the CDR3 is TGCAGTGCTCGCCCCGGGGGTGGAACTAATGAAAAACTGTTTTTT.

In its sample, this clonotype was seen many times. V gene TRBV29-1 combines with J gene TRBJ2-7; D possibly uses TRBD1 or TRBD2 (5 bases each). V lost 6 bases and J 6 bases, leaving 18 bases between the germline ends. The germline V gene encodes CDR1 SQVTM and CDR2 ANQGSEA. The CDR3 runs 13 residues. The CDR3 sequence: CSVAPGPDSEQYF. The CDR3, as DNA: TGCAGCGTCGCGCCGGGACCCGACAGCGAGCAGTACTTC.

The rearrangement uses TRBV18 and TRBJ2-7; possible D gene TRBD1, 5 bases. The germline V gene has CDR1 KGHSH and CDR2 LQKENI. V was pared by 1 base and J by 0 bases, with 13 bases between. The CDR3 runs to 16 residues. DNA for the CDR3: TGTGCCAGCTCACCACGGGCAGGGCCGTTCTCCTACGAGCAGTACTTC. Translating gives CASSPRAGPFSYEQYF.

This clonotype has more than one count but fewer than ten. The chain combines TRBV5-1 with TRBJ1-1; 8 bases fit TRBD1. There are 16 residues in the CDR3. The ends lost 3 bases at V and 0 bases at J; junction bases unmatched: 7. The germline V gene encodes CDR1 SGHRS and CDR2 YFSETQ. For the CDR3, the DNA is TGCGCCAGCAGCTCCGGATTGACAGGGGTGAACACTGAAGCTTTCTTT. It codes for CASSSGLTGVNTEAFF.

There are a few counts of this clonotype. The V and J genes are TRBV7-9 and TRBJ1-4; a possible D gene is TRBD1 (5 bases). The CDR3 runs to 16 residues. Germline-derived CDR1 and CDR2 are SEHNR and FQNEAQ (reference sequence). Trimming removed 5 bases at V and 7 bases at J, with 20 bases between. In nucleotides, the CDR3 is TGTGCCAGCAGCCTCGGGCGGTTTTTGGGGCGTGAAAAACTGTTTTTT. As protein: CASSLGRFLGREKLFF. Together with reference TRBV7-9 and TRBJ1-4, the CDR3 gives the full variable domain: DTGVSQNPRHKITKRGQNVTFRCDPISEHNRLYWYRQTLGQGPEFLTYFQNEAQLEKSRLLSDRFSAERPKGSFSTLEIQRTEQGDSAMYLCASSLGRFLGREKLFFGSGTQLSVL.

The chain has TRBV14 and TRBJ2-7; possible D gene TRBD2, 6 bases. The V and J ends lost 1 base and 4 bases respectively, with 23 bases between them. The CDR3 is 18 amino acids. Germline V gene lookup returns CDR1 SGHDN and CDR2 FVKESK. CDR3 region: CASSQGETGGNIWYEQYF. CDR3 nucleotides: TGTGCCAGCAGCCAAGGGGAGACGGGCGGGAATATCTGGTACGAGCAGTACTTC.

In this sample, this clonotype turned up many times. The J gene is TRBJ1-4, the V gene TRBV5-5; D is perhaps TRBD1 (5 bases). The CDR3 is 15 residues long. Trimming removed 1 base at V and 2 bases at J, with 9 bases between. Germline loops: CDR1 SGHKS, CDR2 YYEKEE (reference sequence). CDR3 in amino acids: CASSLYGATNEKLFF. DNA for the CDR3: TGTGCCAGCAGCTTGTACGGGGCGACTAATGAAAAACTGTTTTTT.

This clonotype occurred a few times. The rearrangement links TRBV20-1 to TRBJ1-1; 7 bases fit TRBD1. V gave up 5 bases and J gave up 1 base; unmatched junction bases: 13. Germline V lookup: CDR1 DFQATT, CDR2 SNEGSKA (reference sequence). This CDR3 comprises 16 residues. CDR3 DNA: TGCAGTGCTCCATCTCCCTGGGGACAGCCGAACACTGAAGCTTTCTTT. The encoded protein is CSAPSPWGQPNTEAFF.